This is a list of T cell receptor beta chains from one sample in a study of T cell responses to AZD1222 COVID-19 vaccine. The assay was immunoSEQ multiplex PCR, and TCRdb's table has in-frame clones only and misses some. The sample carries under 150,000 clones, approximately 88% recorded once. This material consisted of peripheral blood, taken 28 days after the second AZD1222 dose. All receptors come from an adult who received the AZD1222 COVID-19 vaccine. Each CDR3 is given with its conserved first and last residue. The D gene is left open where the match is weak. For some rows the clone size is stated as once, few or many, or as a class when expanded; others skip it.

j_gene,abundance,d_gene,v_gene,CDR3nt,CDR3aa
TRBJ2-1,-,TRBD1,TRBV5-1,TGCGCCAGCATCAAAACCGGAGGGACAGGGGGCAATGAGCAGTTCTTC,CASIKTGGTGGNEQFF
TRBJ1-1,-,TRBD1,TRBV5-6,TGTGCCAGCAGCTTGGAGCAGGGGGCCGCAACTTTCTTT,CASSLEQGAATFF
TRBJ1-4,-,-,TRBV18,TGTGCCAGCTCACCACAAAGGGCGGGGCCTGGGGAAAAACTGTTTTTT,CASSPQRAGPGEKLFF
TRBJ2-3,once,TRBD2,TRBV5-1,TGCGCCAGCAGCCGGACTAGGGGCACAGATACGCAGTATTTT,CASSRTRGTDTQYF
TRBJ2-7,-,-,TRBV24-1,TGTGCCACCAGTGATTTGTTCTGGGTCGGGGGGCACAAACCCACCTACGAGCAGTACTTC,CATSDLFWVGGHKPTYEQYF
TRBJ2-1,once,TRBD1,TRBV18,TGTGCCAGCTCACCTGGACAGGGGGTCTTCAATGAGCAGTTCTTC,CASSPGQGVFNEQFF
TRBJ2-3,-,-,TRBV19,TGTGCCAGTAGCCCTAACACAGATACGCAGTATTTT,CASSPNTDTQYF
TRBJ2-3,-,TRBD2,TRBV5-1,TGCGCCAGCAGACGATCCTTAGCGGGGGGCACAGATACGCAGTATTTT,CASRRSLAGGTDTQYF
TRBJ1-6,-,TRBD1,TRBV19,TGTGCCAGTAGTCCACAGGGGAGCTCCTATAATTCACCCCTCCACTTT,CASSPQGSSYNSPLHF
TRBJ1-6,-,-,TRBV6-5,TGTGCCAGCAGCTCGGACAGAGTAGCTTCACCCCTCCACTTT,CASSSDRVASPLHF
TRBJ1-6,-,-,TRBV4-2,TGTGCCAGCAGCCAAGAATTCTGGGGGGCTCTTAATTCACCCCTCCACTTT,CASSQEFWGALNSPLHF
TRBJ1-2,-,TRBD1,TRBV6-5,TGTGCCAGCACCACCAGGACAGGCTATGGCTACACCTTC,CASTTRTGYGYTF
TRBJ2-7,-,TRBD1,TRBV4-3,TGCGCCAGCAGCCAAGCCAGGGGGCCCTACGAGCAGTACTTC,CASSQARGPYEQYF
TRBJ1-6,-,TRBD1,TRBV5-1,TGCGCCAGCAGCGGGACAGGGAGCAATTCACCCCTCCACTTT,CASSGTGSNSPLHF
TRBJ1-2,-,-,TRBV6-2/TRBV6-3,TGTGCCAGCAGTTACTCGTTAGGGGACAACTATGGCTACACCTTC,CASSYSLGDNYGYTF
TRBJ2-7,-,-,TRBV12-3/TRBV12-4,TGTGCCAGCAGTCGACGCTCTTACGAGCAGTACTTC,CASSRRSYEQYF
TRBJ2-7,few,-,TRBV15,TGTGCCACCAGCAAACCAGACAGATACGAGCAGTACTTC,CATSKPDRYEQYF
TRBJ1-5,-,-,TRBV24-1,TGTGCCACCAGTGACCCATCAACGCCCCAGCATTTT,CATSDPSTPQHF
TRBJ2-1,-,-,TRBV5-1,TGCGCCAGCAGCTTGGGGGATACCAATGAGCAGTTCTTC,CASSLGDTNEQFF
TRBJ2-1,-,-,TRBV6-5,TGTGCCAGCAGCCGACTAGCCTACAATGAGCAGTTCTTC,CASSRLAYNEQFF
TRBJ2-2,-,-,TRBV3-1/TRBV3-2,TGTGCCAGCCACGAATCGTCCCACAGGGCTGCCGGGGAGCTGTTTTTT,CASHESSHRAAGELFF
TRBJ1-2,-,TRBD1,TRBV7-2,TGTGCCAGCAGTCGAGAGCCGGGACAGGGTTCGGATGGCTACACCTTC,CASSREPGQGSDGYTF
TRBJ1-2,-,-,TRBV6-5,TGTGCCAGCAGTTACGGCCGACAGGCGTTGGATTACACCTTC,CASSYGRQALDYTF
TRBJ2-4,once,-,TRBV19,TGTGCCAGTAGTATAGAGAGCCACGGGGTTGCCAAAAACATTCAGTACTTC,CASSIESHGVAKNIQYF
TRBJ1-2,-,-,TRBV5-4,TGTGCCAGCAGCTCTGAGGGAGGTCGGGGCTACACCTTC,CASSSEGGRGYTF
TRBJ2-7,-,TRBD2,TRBV7-9,TGTGCCAGCAGCCCCCTGGGCGGGGGTGGCTACGAGCAGTACTTC,CASSPLGGGGYEQYF
TRBJ1-1,-,TRBD1,TRBV13,TGTGCCAGCAGCTTTTCCCAAACGGGACAGGTAGCCCCGGCTTTCTTT,CASSFSQTGQVAPAFF
TRBJ1-1,-,-,TRBV12-5,TGTGCTAGTGGTTTAGAGGGCCCGCGGACTGAAGCTTTCTTT,CASGLEGPRTEAFF
TRBJ1-1,-,-,TRBV9,TGTGCCAGCAGCGCCCAGGGGAACACTGAAGCTTTCTTT,CASSAQGNTEAFF
TRBJ1-1,-,-,TRBV23-1,TGCGCCAGCACCCGGACCGTACTCAACACTGAAGCTTTCTTT,CASTRTVLNTEAFF
TRBJ2-7,-,-,TRBV6-2/TRBV6-3,TGTGCCAGCAGTTTAGGAGGTCCGGCCGGAGTCGAGCAGTACTTC,CASSLGGPAGVEQYF
TRBJ2-2,-,-,TRBV7-2,TGTGCCAGCAGCTTACAGTCGGGGTATTCCGGGGAGCTGTTTTTT,CASSLQSGYSGELFF
TRBJ1-4,-,-,TRBV18,TGTGCCAGCTCATCTACTTTCTCTGAAAAACTGTTTTTT,CASSSTFSEKLFF
TRBJ1-5,-,TRBD1,TRBV3-1/TRBV3-2,TGTGCCAGCAGCCATGAGGGGGCTTATAGCAATCAGCCCCAGCATTTT,CASSHEGAYSNQPQHF
TRBJ1-5,-,-,TRBV28,TGTGCCAGCAGGGAACAGGGCACGCAGCCCCAGCATTTT,CASREQGTQPQHF
TRBJ2-2,-,TRBD1,TRBV19,TGTGCCAGTAGTCGAGGTTTTCGGACAGGGGAAGTCGGGGAGCTGTTTTTT,CASSRGFRTGEVGELFF
TRBJ2-1,-,-,TRBV4-3,TGCGCCAGCAGCCAAGATAGGGGGGGGCAGGATGTCTTC,CASSQDRGGQDVF
TRBJ1-6,-,-,TRBV5-6,TGTGCCAGCAGCCCGTATAATTCACCCCTCCACTTT,CASSPYNSPLHF
TRBJ2-3,-,-,TRBV5-4,TGTGCCAGCTCACAGCTAGCTCGTGGCACAGATACGCAGTATTTT,CASSQLARGTDTQYF
TRBJ2-2,-,TRBD2,TRBV5-4,TGTGCCAGCAGCTTGGGACTAGCGGGGGCCACCGGGGAGCTGTTTTTT,CASSLGLAGATGELFF
TRBJ2-7,-,-,TRBV9,TGTGCCAGCAGCGTAGGCCAGACAAAGCAGTACTTC,CASSVGQTKQYF
TRBJ2-7,-,-,TRBV7-9,TGTGCCAGCAGCTTCCGGACAGTGTACAACGAGCAGTACTTC,CASSFRTVYNEQYF
TRBJ1-6,once,-,TRBV18,TGTGCCAGCTCACCCCACGATAATTCACCCCTCCACTTT,CASSPHDNSPLHF
TRBJ2-5,-,-,TRBV5-8,TGTGCCAGCAAAAGATTAGAGACCCAGTACTTC,CASKRLETQYF
TRBJ1-2,-,TRBD1,TRBV19,TGTGCCAGTAGCCCGACAGGGTCCTACTATGGCTACACCTTC,CASSPTGSYYGYTF